This T cell receptor (beta chain) was profiled in a study of T cell responses to AZD1222 COVID-19 vaccine. The study, taken as a whole, reports: Vaccine-associated CD4 TCRs ranged over spike, dominating at 160-218 and 743-854. It was only five to seven AZD1222 recipients who were seropositive at baseline. Receipt of two AZD1222 doses was followed by a rise in Spike-specific TCR breadth and depth.

Germline CDR1 MNHEY, CDR2 SVGEGT. This CDR3 is built from 14 residues. Trimming took off 4 bases at V and 2 bases at J, with 11 bases between the two ends. A note on this clone: Its antigen remains unidentified.

The method was immunoSEQ multiplex PCR; TCRdb's version includes in-frame clones alone and lacks a portion of them. The profile shows 60,000 to 100,000 clones, about 90% of them singletons. The rearrangement uses TRBV6-2 or TRBV6-3 and TRBJ1-2, with a weak D call TRBD1 (5 bases). This clonotype was sampled from an adult in good health. Sequences were derived from peripheral blood, sampled on day 0 of MenACWY control vaccination. DNA of the CDR3: TGTGCCAGCAGTTTTCTGGGGGTGAACTATGGCTACACCTTC. Residues: CASSFLGVNYGYTF.